Sequencing of this T cell receptor beta chain was carried out in a study of identical twins. Study results and caveats: Excess twin sharing in beta out-of-frame sequences was weaker.

TCRdb reanalysed the 5' RACE reads using MiXCR and keeps one entry per CDR3 protein. The sample consists of about 240,000 distinct CDR3 sequences, 6.5% to 9% of them appearing once. With 4 bases clipped from V and 3 bases from J, the junction kept 2 bases outside the gene matches. The CDR3 has 14 amino acids. Germline-derived CDR1 and CDR2 are DFQATT and SNEGSKA (reference sequence). Many counts were recorded for this clonotype. Its antigen is undetermined. These sequences were also reported in another study, on yellow fever vaccine responses in identical twins.

Input material: CD8+ T cells sorted from blood. This chain joins TRBV20-1 and TRBJ1-6, with 8 bases aligning to TRBD1. The receptor was isolated from a woman aged 18 to 35 in good health. The CDR3 DNA sequence: TGCAGTGCTACCGGACAGGGCTATAATTCACCCCTCCACTTT. The encoded protein is CSATGQGYNSPLHF.